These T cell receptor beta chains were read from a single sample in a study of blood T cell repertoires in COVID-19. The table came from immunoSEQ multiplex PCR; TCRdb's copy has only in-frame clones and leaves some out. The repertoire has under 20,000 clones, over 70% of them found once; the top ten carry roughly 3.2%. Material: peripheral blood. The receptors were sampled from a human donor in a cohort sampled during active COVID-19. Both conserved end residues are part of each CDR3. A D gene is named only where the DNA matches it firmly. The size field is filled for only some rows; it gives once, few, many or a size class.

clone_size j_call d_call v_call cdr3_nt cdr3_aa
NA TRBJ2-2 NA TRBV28 TGTGCCAGCAGAATGCAAAGGGGGACCCTTAACACCGGGGAGCTGTTTTTT CASRMQRGTLNTGELFF
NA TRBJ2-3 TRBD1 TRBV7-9 TGTGCCAGCAGCTTACAGGGGGTGACGGCAGATACGCAGTATTTT CASSLQGVTADTQYF
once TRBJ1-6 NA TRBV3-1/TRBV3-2 TGTGCCAGCAGCCAAGATTCAGGAGGGTTAAATAATTCACCCCTCCACTTT CASSQDSGGLNNSPLHF
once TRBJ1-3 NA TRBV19 TGTGCCAGTAGGCGGGGCGGAAACACCATATATTTT CASRRGGNTIYF
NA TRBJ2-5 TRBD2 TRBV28 TGTGCCAGCACCTTGCCGGCTAGCGGGAAAGAGACCCAGTACTTC CASTLPASGKETQYF
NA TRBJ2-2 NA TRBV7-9 TGTGCCAGCAGCACCCGGACACCCTTGGGCACCGGGGAGCTGTTTTTT CASSTRTPLGTGELFF
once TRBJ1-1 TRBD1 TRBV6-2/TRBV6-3 TGTGCCAGCAGTTACCCCCTGACAGGGGAGGATACTGAAGCTTTCTTT CASSYPLTGEDTEAFF
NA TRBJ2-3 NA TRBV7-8 TGTGCCAGCAGTCTATCAAGGGGCGGTACTAGCACAGATACGCAGTATTTT CASSLSRGGTSTDTQYF
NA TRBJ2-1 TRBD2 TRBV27 TGTGCCAGCAGATCGGGAGGGGTCTACAATGAGCAGTTCTTC CASRSGGVYNEQFF
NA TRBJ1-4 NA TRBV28 TGTGCCAGCAGCCCCCCGGGTGAAAAACTGTTTTTT CASSPPGEKLFF
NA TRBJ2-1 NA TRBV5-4 TGTGCCAGCAGCTTGGACTCAAGCTCCTACAATGAGCAGTTCTTC CASSLDSSSYNEQFF
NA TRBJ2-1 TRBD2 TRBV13 TGTGCCAGCAGCCCATGGACTAGCGGGAACAATGAGCAGTTCTTC CASSPWTSGNNEQFF
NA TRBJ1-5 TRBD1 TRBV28 TGTGCCAGCAGCTCAGGACAGGGGGGATCTCAGCCCCAGCATTTT CASSSGQGGSQPQHF
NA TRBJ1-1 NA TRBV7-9 TGTGCCAGCAGCTTAGGTCCCCCAGGGTTGAACACTGAAGCTTTCTTT CASSLGPPGLNTEAFF
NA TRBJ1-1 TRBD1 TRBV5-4 TGTGCCAGCAGCAGACGCCTCGACAGGGCGAACACTGAAGCTTTCTTT CASSRRLDRANTEAFF
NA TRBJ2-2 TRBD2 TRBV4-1 TGCGCCAGCAGCCAAGGGAGGGGCGGGAGAGGCACCGGGGAGCTGTTTTTT CASSQGRGGRGTGELFF
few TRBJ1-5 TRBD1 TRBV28 TGTGCCAGCACTGGGGACAGGGAGGTACGGCCCCAGCATTTT CASTGDREVRPQHF
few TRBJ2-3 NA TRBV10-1 TGCGCCAGCAGTGAAGGGGCCGATACGCAGTATTTT CASSEGADTQYF
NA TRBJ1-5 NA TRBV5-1 TGCGCCAGCAGCTTGGCGGGTAACGGGCAGCCCCAGCATTTT CASSLAGNGQPQHF
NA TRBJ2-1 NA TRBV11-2 TGTGCCAGCAGCTTAGGGTTTAGTGAGCAGTTCTTC CASSLGFSEQFF
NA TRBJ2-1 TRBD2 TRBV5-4 TGTGCCAGCAGCTTGAAAGCTGGCGGGAGAGGGGATGAGTTCTTC CASSLKAGGRGDEFF
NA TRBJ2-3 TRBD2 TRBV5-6 TGTGCCAGCAGCTTTTTAGGATCTAGCGGGAGTGCAGATACGCAGTATTTT CASSFLGSSGSADTQYF
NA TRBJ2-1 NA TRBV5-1 TGCGCCAGCAGCTTGAGAAGGACAGCCTACAATGAGCAGTTCTTC CASSLRRTAYNEQFF
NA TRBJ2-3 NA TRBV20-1 TGCAGTGCTAGAGGACTGGGTACGCAGTATTTT CSARGLGTQYF
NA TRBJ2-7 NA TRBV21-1 TGTGCCACCGGGGGGCCCAGCTCCTACGAGCAGTACTTC CATGGPSSYEQYF
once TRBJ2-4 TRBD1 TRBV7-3 TGTGCCAGCAGCTTAGAGTCTGGGACAGGGAGAAACATTCAGTACTTC CASSLESGTGRNIQYF
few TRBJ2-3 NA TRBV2 TGTGCCAGCAACGAGGGTACCTACACAGATACGCAGTATTTT CASNEGTYTDTQYF
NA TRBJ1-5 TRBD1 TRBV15 TGTGCCACCAGCAGAGAAACGGGAGGGGGCAGGCAGCCCCAGCATTTT CATSRETGGGRQPQHF
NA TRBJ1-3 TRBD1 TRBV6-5 TGTGCCAGCAGTCGACAGGGTACTGGAAACACCATATATTTT CASSRQGTGNTIYF
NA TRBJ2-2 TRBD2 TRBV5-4 TGTGCCAGCAGCTTGCAAAGCGGGAGGGCCCATGCCGGGGAGCTGTTTTTT CASSLQSGRAHAGELFF
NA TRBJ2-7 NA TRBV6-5 TGTGCCAGCAGTTACTCGATCCAGCGCAGTACCTACGAGCAGTACTTC CASSYSIQRSTYEQYF
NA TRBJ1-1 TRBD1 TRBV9 TGTGCCAGCAGCGTCGGCCGGACAGGGGTAGTAAACACTGAAGCTTTCTTT CASSVGRTGVVNTEAFF
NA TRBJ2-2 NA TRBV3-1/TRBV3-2 TGTGCCAGCAGCCAAAGGAGGGGGGAGCTGTTTTTT CASSQRRGELFF
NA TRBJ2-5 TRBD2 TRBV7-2 TGTGCCAGCAGCCCTAGACTAGCGGGAGGGCAAGAGACCCAGTACTTC CASSPRLAGGQETQYF